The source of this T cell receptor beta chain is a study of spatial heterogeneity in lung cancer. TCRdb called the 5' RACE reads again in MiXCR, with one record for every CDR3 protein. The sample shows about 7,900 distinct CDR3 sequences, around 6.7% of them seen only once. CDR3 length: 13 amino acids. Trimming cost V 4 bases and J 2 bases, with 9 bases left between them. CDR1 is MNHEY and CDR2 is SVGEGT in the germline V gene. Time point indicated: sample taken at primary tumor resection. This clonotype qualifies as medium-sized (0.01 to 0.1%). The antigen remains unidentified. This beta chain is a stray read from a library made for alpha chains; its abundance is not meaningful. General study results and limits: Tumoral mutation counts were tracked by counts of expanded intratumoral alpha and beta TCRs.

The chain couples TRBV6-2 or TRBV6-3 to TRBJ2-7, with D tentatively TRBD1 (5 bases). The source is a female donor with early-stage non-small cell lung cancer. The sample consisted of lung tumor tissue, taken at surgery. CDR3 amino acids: CASSWGPTYEQYF. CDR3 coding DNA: TGTGCCAGCAGTTGGGGCCCAACCTACGAGCAGTACTTC.